The clone carrying this TCR beta chain was found a few times. This specimen belongs to a study of blood T cell repertoires in COVID-19. Across the study: PBMCs, B-cell-depleted T cells, or T cells were the source of the cDNA or gDNA that made up the material.

CDR3 length: 12 amino acids. Per germline, CDR1 GTSNPN and CDR2 SVGIG (reference sequence). V dropped 0 bases and J dropped 7 bases, with 7 bases sitting between them. Authors' methods: The authors estimated nucleated cell counts from reference gene primer amplification. The repertoire was sequenced with immunoSEQ multiplex PCR; TCRdb's copy has only in-frame clones and lacks some. V and J calls and clone size are copied from that table; D and trimming were computed from the DNA. The table includes roughly 200,000 clones, around 83% detected once. The origin of this receptor is a middle-aged man with active or convalescent COVID-19. Specimen: peripheral blood. The chain recombines TRBV30 with TRBJ1-3; no reliable D call. Here the CDR3 reads CAWSVNENTIYF. DNA of the CDR3: TGTGCCTGGAGTGTAAATGAGAACACCATATATTTT.